Listed below are T cell receptor beta chains from one sample, sequenced in a study of blood T cell repertoires in COVID-19. Libraries were prepared by immunoSEQ multiplex PCR; TCRdb keeps only in-frame clonotypes and omits some of them. The table has roughly 100,000 clones, about 90% seen once; the top ten hold roughly 8.1%. Sequenced material: peripheral blood. The receptor source for this set is a woman between 65 and 79 years old with acute or convalescent COVID-19. Both conserved end residues are part of each CDR3. Each record gives: V gene, clone size, J gene, D gene, CDR3 protein, CDR3 DNA. D genes are given only for firm matches. Some rows have no size entry. The others give once, few or many, or a class for an expanded clone.

V: TRBV19; size: few; J: TRBJ2-6; D: -; CDR3: CASSIPTGSGANVLTF; DNA: TGTGCCAGTAGTATCCCTACAGGCTCTGGGGCCAACGTCCTGACTTTC
V: TRBV2; size: many; J: TRBJ1-2; D: -; CDR3: CASSESRGNYGYTF; DNA: TGTGCCAGCAGTGAATCTCGGGGGAACTATGGCTACACCTTC
V: TRBV27; size: -; J: TRBJ2-5; D: TRBD1; CDR3: CASSRTGISQETQYF; DNA: TGTGCCAGCAGCCGGACAGGGATTAGCCAAGAGACCCAGTACTTC
V: TRBV7-6; size: -; J: TRBJ1-5; D: TRBD1; CDR3: CASSLLVGTGVYSNQPQHF; DNA: TGTGCCAGCAGCTTATTGGTCGGGACAGGGGTTTATAGCAATCAGCCCCAGCATTTT
V: TRBV5-1; size: -; J: TRBJ2-2; D: TRBD2; CDR3: CASSFAGGDTGELFF; DNA: TGCGCCAGCAGTTTCGCGGGGGGCGACACCGGGGAGCTGTTTTTT
V: TRBV2; size: -; J: TRBJ1-2; D: -; CDR3: CASSETTVPGGYTF; DNA: TGTGCCAGCAGTGAAACGACAGTCCCTGGGGGCTACACCTTC
V: TRBV5-8; size: -; J: TRBJ2-3; D: TRBD1; CDR3: CASSWGQLTDTQYF; DNA: TGTGCCAGCAGCTGGGGACAGCTTACAGATACGCAGTATTTT
V: TRBV5-1; size: -; J: TRBJ2-5; D: TRBD1; CDR3: CASGNTGGQETQYF; DNA: TGCGCCAGCGGGAATACAGGGGGTCAAGAGACCCAGTACTTC
V: TRBV7-9; size: -; J: TRBJ2-7; D: -; CDR3: CASSTPGSSSYEQYF; DNA: TGTGCCAGCAGCACACCGGGATCGAGCTCCTACGAGCAGTACTTC
V: TRBV7-9; size: -; J: TRBJ2-1; D: TRBD1; CDR3: CASSLNPGTAQNEQFF; DNA: TGTGCCAGCAGCTTGAACCCCGGGACAGCGCAGAATGAGCAGTTCTTC
V: TRBV11-2; size: once; J: TRBJ2-3; D: TRBD2; CDR3: CASSLGSGASTDTQYF; DNA: TGTGCCAGCAGCTTAGGCAGCGGGGCTAGCACAGATACGCAGTATTTT
V: TRBV14; size: -; J: TRBJ1-1; D: TRBD1; CDR3: CASSQKQGAEAFF; DNA: TGTGCCAGCAGCCAAAAACAGGGGGCTGAAGCTTTCTTT
V: TRBV5-1; size: -; J: TRBJ2-5; D: -; CDR3: CASTRLGGRETQYF; DNA: TGCGCCAGCACCCGCCTGGGGGGACGGGAGACCCAGTACTTC
V: TRBV5-1; size: -; J: TRBJ1-1; D: TRBD1; CDR3: CASSSGTGGNTEAFF; DNA: TGCGCCAGCAGCTCCGGGACAGGGGGCAACACTGAAGCTTTCTTT
V: TRBV28; size: -; J: TRBJ1-2; D: -; CDR3: CASNRAGVVYGYTF; DNA: TGTGCCAGCAATAGGGCAGGGGTTGTCTATGGCTACACCTTC